This TCR beta chain came from a study of OX40 agonist ivuxolimab in advanced cancers. Profiling relied on immunoSEQ multiplex PCR, and the TCRdb table lists in-frame clones only, not all of them. The sample lists 57,000 or so clones, around 91% occurring once. Per germline, CDR1 SGHRS and CDR2 YFSETQ. Trimming removed 4 bases at V and 2 bases at J, with 10 bases between. This CDR3 has 14 residues. The receptor's source is an adult with an advanced solid tumor such as melanoma, head and neck, liver or kidney cancer. The chain is built from TRBV5-1 and TRBJ2-1; D gene uncertain. The sample here was CD4+ or CD8+ T cells sorted from blood, taken in a trial of the OX40 agonist ivuxolimab. The CDR3 DNA reads TGCGCCAGCAGCCCGCCGGATCCCTACAATGAGCAGTTCTTC. This encodes CASSPPDPYNEQFF.